The clone carrying this T cell receptor (beta chain) was found a few times. The antigen is undetermined. The data belong to a study of T cells in Graves' hyperthyroidism and ophthalmopathy. For the study at large: Peripheral blood collection took place at initial diagnosis, before any treatment. Points from the study as a whole: Most thyroid clonotypes that were expanded above 0.001 also turned up in blood. Onset of ophthalmopathy came a median 6.5 months after the model predicted it.

RNA transcripts yielded amplified TCR beta CDR3 regions. An initial round of RT-PCR targeting the TCR CDR3 relied on the HTBI primer set. Via MiXCR, TCRdb re-called the multiplex PCR reads, giving one row per CDR3 protein. The top ten hold about a sixth of the sample, which has around 690,000 distinct CDR3 sequences, roughly 17% seen once. The germline V gene has CDR1 WSHSY and CDR2 SAAADI. With 0 bases clipped from V and 5 bases from J, the junction kept 6 bases outside the gene matches. The CDR3 sequence is 15 residues long. This chain links TRBV10-2 with TRBJ1-2; 7 nucleotides agree with TRBD1. This sequence originates from a man between 50 and 59 years old with Graves' hyperthyroidism. Sequencing was done on a sample of blood. CDR3 sequence (DNA): TGCGCCAGCAGTGAGTCTCATCCGGGACAGTATGGCTACACCTTC. This translates into CASSESHPGQYGYTF.